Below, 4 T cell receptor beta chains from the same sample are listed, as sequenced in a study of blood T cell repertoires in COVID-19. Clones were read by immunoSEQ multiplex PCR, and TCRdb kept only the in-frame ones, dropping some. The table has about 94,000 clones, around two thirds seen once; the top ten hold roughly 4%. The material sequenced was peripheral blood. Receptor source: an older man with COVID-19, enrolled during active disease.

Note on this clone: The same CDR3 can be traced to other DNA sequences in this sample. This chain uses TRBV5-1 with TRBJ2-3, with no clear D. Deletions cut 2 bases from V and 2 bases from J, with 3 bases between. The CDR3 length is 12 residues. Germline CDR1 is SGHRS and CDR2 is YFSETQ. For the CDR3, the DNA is TGCGCCAGCAGCTTCCTCACAGATACGCAGTATTTT. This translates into CASSFLTDTQYF.

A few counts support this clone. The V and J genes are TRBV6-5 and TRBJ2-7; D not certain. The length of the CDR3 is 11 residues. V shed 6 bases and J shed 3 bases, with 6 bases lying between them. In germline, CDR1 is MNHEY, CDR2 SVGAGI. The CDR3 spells CASRSHYEQYF. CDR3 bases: TGTGCCAGCAGGTCACACTACGAGCAGTACTTC.

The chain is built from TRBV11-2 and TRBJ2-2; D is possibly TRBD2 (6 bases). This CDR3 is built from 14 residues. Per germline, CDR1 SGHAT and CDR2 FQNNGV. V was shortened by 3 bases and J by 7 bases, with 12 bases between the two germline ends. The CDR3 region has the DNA TGTGCCAGCAGCTTTGCCCAGGACTACGGGGAGCTGTTTTTT. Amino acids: CASSFAQDYGELFF.

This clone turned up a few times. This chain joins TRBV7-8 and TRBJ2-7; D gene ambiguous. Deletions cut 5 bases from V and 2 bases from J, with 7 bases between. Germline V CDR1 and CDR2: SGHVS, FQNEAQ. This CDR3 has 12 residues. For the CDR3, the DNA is TGTGCCAGCAGCCTCCTAACCTACGAGCAGTACTTC. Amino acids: CASSLLTYEQYF.